This TCR beta chain was captured in a study of monozygotic twins with inflammatory bowel disease. Study findings and constraints: Since immunosuppressive treatments differed, patient repertoires may have gained added variability.

Germline V gene lookup returns CDR1 SGHTA and CDR2 FQGNSA. The CDR3 sequence is 16 residues long. Notes on this clonotype: Its antigen remains unknown.

Both the TCRalpha cDNA and the TCRbeta cDNA were taken through two nested PCRs, lasting about 16 and 10 cycles. TCRdb reprocessed the 5' RACE reads and reports one entry per CDR3 protein, with no DNA. The table for this sample gives more than 350,000 distinct CDR3 sequences. The chain recombines TRBV7-2 with TRBJ2-5; TCRdb names TRBD1, which stays unverified in the absence of DNA. The clonotype was recovered from a human donor with ulcerative colitis or Crohn's disease, or a healthy co-twin of an affected twin (not recorded which). Sequencing input: blood. The CDR3 loop is CASSVGQGGTQETQYF. The full variable domain, with the rest looked up from reference TRBV7-2 and TRBJ2-5, is GAGVSQSPSNKVTEKGKDVELRCDPISGHTALYWYRQSLGQGLEFLIYFQGNSAPDKSGLPSDRFSAERTGGSVSTLTIQRTQQEDSAVYLCASSVGQGGTQETQYFGPGTRLLVL.